The 13 T cell receptor beta chains below come from one sample, sequenced in a study of OX40 agonist ivuxolimab in advanced cancers. Library preparation employed the immunoSEQ multiplex PCR assay. As stored in TCRdb, this immuneACCESS dataset retains in-frame rearrangements with V and J assigned. A fraction of the clones does not appear; measured against another copy, unresolved V genes explain less than half of the discrepancy, and the remainder lacks a known reason. Within this sample are roughly 100,000 clones, with roughly 88% of them counted one time only. The top ten clonotypes cover around 1.6% of the sample. The source was CD4+ or CD8+ T cells sorted from blood, collected in a trial of the OX40 agonist ivuxolimab. These receptor sequences come from an adult with an advanced solid tumor such as melanoma, head and neck, liver or kidney cancer.

V is TRBV28 and J is TRBJ1-1; D is perhaps TRBD1 (5 bases). This CDR3 comprises 14 residues. Trimming removed 7 bases at V and 0 bases at J, with 12 bases between. Germline CDR1 and CDR2: MDHEN and SYDVKM. The CDR3 DNA reads as TGTGCCAGCATTGATGGGGGGATGAACACTGAAGCTTTCTTT. The encoded protein is CASIDGGMNTEAFF.

This clone came up once. The chain carries TRBV18 and TRBJ2-2; 11 bases line up with TRBD2. The V gene end was trimmed by 3 bases and the J gene end by 5 bases; junction bases not matched to a gene: 8. The length of the CDR3 is 17 residues. Germline CDR1 is KGHSH and CDR2 is LQKENI. The CDR3 DNA follows: TGTGCCAGCTCACCGGGTCTAGCGGGAGGACAAACCGGGGAGCTGTTTTTT. This translates into CASSPGLAGGQTGELFF.

In its sample, this clone was seen a few times. The gene calls are TRBV7-2 and TRBJ1-5, with a tentative D call TRBD1 (6 bases). This CDR3 is built from 16 residues. V lost 2 bases and J 2 bases, leaving 13 bases between the germline ends. CDR1 is SGHTA and CDR2 is FQGNSA in the germline V gene. CDR3 nucleotide sequence: TGTGCCAGCAGCTTAATGGGGGGCGAAGGCAATCAGCCCCAGCATTTT. This translates into CASSLMGGEGNQPQHF.

This chain joins TRBV5-1 and TRBJ2-1; unclear D gene. V lost 0 bases, J lost 3 bases, and 10 bases lay in between. Germline values: CDR1 SGHRS, CDR2 YFSETQ. This CDR3 is built from 15 residues. The CDR3 DNA follows: TGCGCCAGCAGCTTGGACGGCACGGGCTACAATGAGCAGTTCTTC. Its translation: CASSLDGTGYNEQFF.

The V gene is TRBV4-3, the J gene TRBJ1-4, with 9 bases identical to TRBD1. Germline CDR1 LGHNA, CDR2 YSLEER. The CDR3 runs 15 residues. The ends lost 4 bases at V and 6 bases at J; junction bases unmatched: 6. The CDR3 nucleotides read TGCGCCAGCAGCCCCCCGGGACAGGGTCATGAAAAACTGTTTTTT. Translation: CASSPPGQGHEKLFF.

This chain links TRBV6-6 with TRBJ1-5, with D unresolved. The CDR3 has 15 residues. Germline CDR1 is MNHNY and CDR2 is SVGAGI (reference sequence). V was pared by 10 bases and J by 3 bases, with 19 bases between. CDR3 region: CATRRSGMNNQPQHF. In nucleotides, the CDR3 is TGTGCCACCCGGAGGTCCGGGATGAACAATCAGCCCCAGCATTTT.

This clone was counted once. The chain couples TRBV6-5 to TRBJ2-7; TRBD2 aligns across 7 bases. This CDR3 is built from 15 residues. The V and J ends lost 5 bases and 6 bases, in that order; junction bases with no gene match: 13. From germline, CDR1 is MNHEY and CDR2 SVGAGI. CDR3: CASSGVSGVVGEQYF. CDR3 in DNA: TGTGCCAGCAGTGGCGTAAGCGGGGTTGTAGGCGAGCAGTACTTC.

CDR3 residues: CASSRGQDQETQYF. DNA of the CDR3: TGTGCCAGTAGTAGGGGACAGGACCAAGAGACCCAGTACTTC. The chain carries TRBV19 and TRBJ2-5, with TRBD1 matching over 8 bases. Germline V gene data show CDR1 as LNHDA and CDR2 as SQIVND (reference sequence). Trimming took 4 bases from V and 0 from J; bases not matched to a gene: 1. The CDR3 loop spans 14 amino acids.

This rearrangement joins TRBV7-6 to TRBJ2-6; D unclear. The CDR3 length is 15 residues. In germline, CDR1 is SGHVS, CDR2 FNYEAQ. The V and J ends lost 0 bases and 0 bases respectively, with 3 bases between them. CDR3 loop: CASSLADSGANVLTF. DNA of the CDR3: TGTGCCAGCAGCTTAGCAGACTCTGGGGCCAACGTCCTGACTTTC.

The rearrangement joins TRBV28 to TRBJ2-7, with TRBD2 as a possible D gene (5 bases). The DNA matches TRBJ2-1 better at its end, which makes the J call doubtful. Germline V CDR1 and CDR2: MDHEN, SYDVKM. CDR3 length: 14 residues. The CDR3 loop reads CASSSGFTYNEQFF. CDR3 sequence (DNA): TGTGCCAGCAGTTCGGGGTTTACCTACAATGAGCAGTTCTTC.

The chain employs TRBV11-3 and TRBJ2-3; D is uncertain. Germline V gives CDR1 SGHNT, CDR2 YENEEA. The CDR3 is 14 amino acids. Trimming removed 5 bases at V and 1 base at J, with 10 bases between. DNA of the CDR3: TGTGCCAGCAGCCCACGACTGCGCACAGATACGCAGTATTTT. This codes for CASSPRLRTDTQYF.

The chain joins TRBV11-3 to TRBJ1-2; possibly TRBD1 for D (6 bases). This CDR3 spans 14 amino acids. Per the germline V gene, CDR1 is SGHNT and CDR2 is YENEEA. V lost 2 bases and J lost 8, with 15 bases in between. This chain's CDR3 is CASSLSGGVGGYTF. Here the CDR3 DNA reads TGTGCCAGCAGCTTATCCGGGGGCGTTGGCGGCTACACCTTC. The whole variable domain, filled in from reference TRBV11-3 and TRBJ1-2, reads EAGVVQSPRYKIIEKKQPVAFWCNPISGHNTLYWYLQNLGQGPELLIRYENEEAVDDSQLPKDRFSAERLKGVDSTLKIQPAELGDSAVYLCASSLSGGVGGYTFGSGTRLTVV.

This clone was counted a single time. CDR3 loop: CASSWEGTDTEAFF. The CDR3 region has the DNA TGCGCCAGCAGCTGGGAAGGGACAGACACTGAAGCTTTCTTT. The rearrangement joins TRBV5-1 to TRBJ1-1; TRBD1 aligns across 7 bases. The germline V gene encodes CDR1 SGHRS and CDR2 YFSETQ. Unmatched junction bases numbered 5, after V lost 3 bases and J lost 3 bases. This CDR3 region has 14 residues.